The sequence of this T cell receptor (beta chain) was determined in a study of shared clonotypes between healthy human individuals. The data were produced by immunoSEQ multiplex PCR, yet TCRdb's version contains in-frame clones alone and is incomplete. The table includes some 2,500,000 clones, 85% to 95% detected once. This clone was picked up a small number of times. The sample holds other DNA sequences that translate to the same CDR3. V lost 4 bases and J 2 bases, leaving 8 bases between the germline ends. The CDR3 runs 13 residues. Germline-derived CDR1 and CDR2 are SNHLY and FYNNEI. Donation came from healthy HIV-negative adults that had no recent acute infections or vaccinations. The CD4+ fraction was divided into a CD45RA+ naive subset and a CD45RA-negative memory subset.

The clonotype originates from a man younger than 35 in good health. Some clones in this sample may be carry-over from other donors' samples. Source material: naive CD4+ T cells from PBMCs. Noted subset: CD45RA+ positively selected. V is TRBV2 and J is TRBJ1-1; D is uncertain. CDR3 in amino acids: CASSGERNTEAFF. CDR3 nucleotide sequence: TGTGCCAGCAGTGGGGAGAGAAACACTGAAGCTTTCTTT.